The text below deals with one T cell receptor beta chain. The data stem from a study of blood T cell repertoires in COVID-19. Patients in Seattle were enrolled during active infection, then followed longitudinally. The CDR3 consists of 14 residues. Trimming removed 8 bases from V and 6 bases from J; junction bases left unmatched: 9. The V gene's germline CDR1 is KGHDR and CDR2 SFDVKD. Sequenced by immunoSEQ multiplex PCR; TCRdb stores in-frame clones only, minus some. Of about 170,000 clones in the sample, around 82% are singletons; the top ten hold approximately 7%. The chain is built from TRBV24-1 and TRBJ2-1, with 7 bases aligning to TRBD2. The TCR sequence derives from a woman between 40 and 50 years old with COVID-19, enrolled during active disease. Sequenced input: peripheral blood. CDR3 sequence: CATKGGAGSNEQFF. In nucleotides, the CDR3 is TGTGCCACCAAGGGAGGGGCCGGGAGCAATGAGCAGTTCTTC.